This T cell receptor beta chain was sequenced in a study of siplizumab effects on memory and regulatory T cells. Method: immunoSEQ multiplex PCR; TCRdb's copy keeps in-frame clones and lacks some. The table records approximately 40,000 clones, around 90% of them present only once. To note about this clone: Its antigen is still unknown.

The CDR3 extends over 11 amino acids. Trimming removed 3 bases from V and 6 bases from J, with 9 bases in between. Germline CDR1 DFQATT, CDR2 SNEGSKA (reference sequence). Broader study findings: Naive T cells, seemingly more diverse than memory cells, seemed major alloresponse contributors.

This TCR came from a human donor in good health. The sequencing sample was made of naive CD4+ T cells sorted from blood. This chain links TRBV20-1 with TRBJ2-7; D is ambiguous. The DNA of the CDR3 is TGCAGTGCTAGCCCCTCCCTCGAGCAGTACTTC. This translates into CSASPSLEQYF.